This T cell receptor (beta chain) was observed in a study of T cell responses to AZD1222 COVID-19 vaccine. Repertoires were generated with immunoSEQ multiplex PCR, while TCRdb's copy carries only in-frame clones and drops some. This repertoire shows around 150,000 clones, approximately 91% found once; its top ten account for around 2.1%. The CDR3 contains 15 residues. Germline CDR1 and CDR2: SGDLS and YYNGEE. The V gene lost 0 bases and the J gene lost 2 bases, with 9 bases spanning the gap. The source is an adult who received the AZD1222 COVID-19 vaccine. The V call is TRBV9, the J call TRBJ2-1; D may be TRBD1 or TRBD2 (5 bases each). The starting material was peripheral blood, obtained 28 days after the second AZD1222 dose. CDR3 in amino acids: CASSVGGIAYNEQFF. The CDR3 bases are TGTGCCAGCAGCGTAGGGGGGATTGCCTACAATGAGCAGTTCTTC.